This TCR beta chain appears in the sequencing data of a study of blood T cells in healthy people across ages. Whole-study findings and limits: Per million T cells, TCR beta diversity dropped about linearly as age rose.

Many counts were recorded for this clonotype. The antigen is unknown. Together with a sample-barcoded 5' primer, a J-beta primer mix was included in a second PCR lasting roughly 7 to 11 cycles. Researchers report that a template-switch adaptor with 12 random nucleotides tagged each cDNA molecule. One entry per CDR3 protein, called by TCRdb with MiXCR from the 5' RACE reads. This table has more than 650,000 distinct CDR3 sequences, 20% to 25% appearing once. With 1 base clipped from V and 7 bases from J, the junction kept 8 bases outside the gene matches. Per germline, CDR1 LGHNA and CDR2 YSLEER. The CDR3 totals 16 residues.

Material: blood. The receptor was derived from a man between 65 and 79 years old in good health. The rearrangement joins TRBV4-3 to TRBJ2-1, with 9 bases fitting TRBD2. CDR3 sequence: CASSQVIGLATNEQFF. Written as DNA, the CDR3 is TGCGCCAGCAGCCAAGTTATTGGACTAGCGACTAATGAGCAGTTCTTC.